Each of the 16 T cell receptor beta chains below was sequenced from the same sample in a study of blood T cell repertoires in COVID-19. Using immunoSEQ multiplex PCR, the repertoire was profiled, and TCRdb retains in-frame clones only, with some absent. The sample lists roughly 200,000 clones; more than 80% were seen once. Sequencing input: PBMCs or T cells enriched from blood (not recorded which). The receptor source for this set is a man younger than 40 who had recovered from COVID-19.

There are a few counts of this clone. The chain has TRBV7-2 and TRBJ1-2; 7 bases line up with TRBD1. Trimming removed 10 bases from V and 2 bases from J; junction bases left unmatched: 10. Germline V gene lookup returns CDR1 SGHTA and CDR2 FQGNSA. The CDR3 is 14 amino acids. The CDR3 DNA is TGTGCCACCACTGAGACAGGGTCGAACTATGGCTACACCTTC. Its translation is CATTETGSNYGYTF.

The V and J genes are TRBV28 and TRBJ2-3; 9 bases line up with TRBD1. The CDR3 is 18 amino acids. The germline V gene has CDR1 MDHEN and CDR2 SYDVKM. V lost 4 bases to trimming and J lost 6 bases; unmatched junction nucleotides: 17. The CDR3 DNA follows: TGTGCCAGCAGTTCCACGCAGCCGGGACAGGGAGGGTGGGATACGCAGTATTTT. Residues: CASSSTQPGQGGWDTQYF. The whole variable domain, filled in from reference TRBV28 and TRBJ2-3, reads DVKVTQSSRYLVKRTGEKVFLECVQDMDHENMFWYRQDPGLGLRLIYFSYDVKMKEKGDIPEGYSVSREKKERFSLILESASTNQTSMYLCASSSTQPGQGGWDTQYFGPGTRLTVL.

This clone was found once. This sequence joins TRBV5-4 and TRBJ1-2, with TRBD1 matching over 7 bases. The germline CDR1 and CDR2 sequences are SGHNT and YYREEE (reference sequence). V lost 3 bases and J lost 8; bases outside the gene matches: 13. CDR3 length: 15 residues. The CDR3 coding sequence is TGTGCCAGCAGCTCCTCGACAGGGACTCTGTTGGGCTACACCTTC. Translation: CASSSSTGTLLGYTF.

The V call is TRBV19, the J call TRBJ2-7; D might be TRBD1 (6 bases). This CDR3 has 13 residues. The germline CDR1 and CDR2 sequences are LNHDA and SQIVND (reference sequence). Trimming removed 5 bases from V and 4 bases from J, with 12 bases in between. In DNA form, the CDR3 reads TGTGCCAGTAGTTTCGGGCAGGGGTACGAGCAGTACTTC. Translation gives CASSFGQGYEQYF.

The chain joins TRBV6-5 to TRBJ1-2; 9 bases are a match to TRBD1. The CDR3 spans 16 residues. Germline V lookup: CDR1 MNHEY, CDR2 SVGAGI. The V gene end was trimmed by 0 bases and the J gene end by 5 bases; junction bases not matched to a gene: 7. The CDR3 DNA reads TGTGCCAGCAGTTACTCGATACAGGGGGCGCGGTATGGCTACACCTTC. This encodes CASSYSIQGARYGYTF.

J is TRBJ2-7 and V is TRBV6-2 or TRBV6-3, with TRBD2 matching over 13 bases. After removal of 6 bases from V and 4 bases from J, the junction contained 3 bases not matched to a gene. The CDR3 is made up of 14 amino acids. Per the germline V gene, CDR1 is MNHEY and CDR2 is SVGEGT. CDR3 protein: CASSRTSGGYEQYF. The CDR3 DNA reads TGTGCCAGCAGCCGGACTAGCGGGGGATACGAGCAGTACTTC.

The chain combines TRBV29-1 with TRBJ2-1, with D perhaps TRBD2 (6 bases). Per germline, CDR1 SQVTM and CDR2 ANQGSEA. V dropped 4 bases and J dropped 6 bases, with 13 bases sitting between them. This CDR3 comprises 13 residues. The CDR3 region is CSVVGGPGNEQFF. Written as DNA, the CDR3 is TGCAGCGTTGTTGGAGGGCCCGGCAATGAGCAGTTCTTC.

This clone occurred a few times. The CDR3 DNA is TGTGCCAGCAGCTCCGGACAGGGAAATTCACCCCTCCACTTT. Translated: CASSSGQGNSPLHF. The rearrangement links TRBV7-6 to TRBJ1-6; 8 bases agree with TRBD1. The CDR3 sequence is 14 residues long. The germline V gene has CDR1 SGHVS and CDR2 FNYEAQ. V shed 4 bases, J shed 7 bases, and the junction held 3 bases outside the gene matches.

In its sample, this clone was seen once. The rearrangement links TRBV6-2 or TRBV6-3 to TRBJ1-4; 10 positions match TRBD1. The CDR3 is 16 amino acids. V dropped 5 bases and J dropped 8; count of bases not matched to a gene: 11. Germline CDR1 MNHEY, CDR2 SVGEGT. The CDR3 reads CASSNPGTGVREKLFF. The CDR3 coding sequence is TGTGCCAGCAGTAACCCCGGGACAGGGGTTCGAGAAAAACTGTTTTTT.

CDR3 protein: CASSETGGSGELFF. CDR3 nucleotides: TGTGCCAGCTCGGAGACAGGGGGTTCCGGGGAGCTGTTTTTT. The chain carries TRBV9 and TRBJ2-2; TRBD1 agrees at 9 bases. The CDR3 spans 14 residues. Germline assignment: CDR1 SGDLS and CDR2 YYNGEE. Trimming at V came to 7 bases and at J to 6 bases, leaving 7 bases not matched to a gene.

V and J are TRBV7-2 and TRBJ2-1; D remains unclear. Trimming removed 5 bases from V and 3 bases from J, with 14 bases in between. Germline V CDR1 and CDR2: SGHTA, FQGNSA. The CDR3 length is 15 residues. This CDR3 reads CASSPPPVGYNEQFF. CDR3 nucleotides: TGTGCCAGCAGCCCACCGCCGGTTGGCTACAATGAGCAGTTCTTC. Looking up the rest from reference TRBV7-2 and TRBJ2-1 gives the full variable domain: GAGVSQSPSNKVTEKGKDVELRCDPISGHTALYWYRQSLGQGLEFLIYFQGNSAPDKSGLPSDRFSAERTGGSVSTLTIQRTQQEDSAVYLCASSPPPVGYNEQFFGPGTRLTVL.

This clone was seen a few times. This chain joins TRBV7-9 and TRBJ1-3; TRBD1 aligns across 8 bases. The CDR3 consists of 16 residues. CDR1 SEHNR and CDR2 FQNEAQ come from the germline V gene (reference sequence). Trimming took 5 bases from V and 3 from J; bases not matched to a gene: 9. The CDR3 reads CASSTGQGTNGNTIYF. The CDR3 DNA reads as TGTGCCAGCAGCACCGGACAGGGAACAAATGGAAACACCATATATTTT.

In DNA form, the CDR3 reads TGTGCCAGCAGTTTCCCTACTAGCGCTCGGGAGACCCAGTACTTC. This encodes CASSFPTSARETQYF. The V and J genes are TRBV28 and TRBJ2-5; the match to TRBD2 covers 7 bases. This CDR3 contains 15 residues. Trimming at V came to 3 bases and at J to 5 bases, leaving 9 bases not matched to a gene. Germline values: CDR1 MDHEN, CDR2 SYDVKM. The full variable domain, completed using reference TRBV28 and TRBJ2-5, is DVKVTQSSRYLVKRTGEKVFLECVQDMDHENMFWYRQDPGLGLRLIYFSYDVKMKEKGDIPEGYSVSREKKERFSLILESASTNQTSMYLCASSFPTSARETQYFGPGTRLLVL.

The V call is TRBV5-5, the J call TRBJ1-3; possibly TRBD1 for D (6 bases). The V and J ends lost 1 base and 0 bases respectively, with 11 bases between them. This CDR3 comprises 16 residues. Germline lookup yields CDR1 SGHKS and CDR2 YYEKEE (reference sequence). The CDR3 loop is CASSLTGHHSGNTIYF. CDR3 in DNA: TGTGCCAGCAGCTTGACAGGGCACCACTCTGGAAACACCATATATTTT.

This chain uses TRBV4-1 with TRBJ1-2; 8 bases line up with TRBD1. Germline lookup yields CDR1 MGHRA and CDR2 YSYEKL. The CDR3 has 14 residues. Trimming at V came to 3 bases and at J to 5 bases, leaving 5 bases not matched to a gene. CDR3 in amino acids: CASSHGTGSYGYTF. The CDR3 DNA follows: TGCGCCAGCAGCCATGGGACAGGCAGTTATGGCTACACCTTC.

The chain uses TRBV2 and TRBJ2-5, with D possibly being TRBD1 (6 bases). CDR1 SNHLY and CDR2 FYNNEI come from the germline V gene. Trimming took off 5 bases at V and 5 bases at J, with 18 bases between the two ends. The CDR3 is 15 amino acids. The CDR3 here is CASSSGQTPGETQYF. In DNA form, the CDR3 reads TGTGCCAGCAGTTCTGGACAGACACCCGGGGAGACCCAGTACTTC.